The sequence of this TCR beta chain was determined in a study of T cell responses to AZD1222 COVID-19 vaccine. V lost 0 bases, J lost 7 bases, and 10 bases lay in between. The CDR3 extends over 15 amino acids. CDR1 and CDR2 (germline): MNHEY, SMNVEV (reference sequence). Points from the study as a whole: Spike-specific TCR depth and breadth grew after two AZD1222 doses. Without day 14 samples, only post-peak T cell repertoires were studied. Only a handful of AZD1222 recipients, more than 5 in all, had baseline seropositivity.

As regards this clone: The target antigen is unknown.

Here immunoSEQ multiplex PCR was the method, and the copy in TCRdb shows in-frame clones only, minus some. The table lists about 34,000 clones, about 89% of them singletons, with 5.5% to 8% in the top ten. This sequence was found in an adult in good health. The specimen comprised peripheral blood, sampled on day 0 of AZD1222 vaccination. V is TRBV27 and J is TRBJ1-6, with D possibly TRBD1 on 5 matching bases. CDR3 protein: CASSLSGGGNSPLHF. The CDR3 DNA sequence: TGTGCCAGCAGTTTATCGGGGGGGGGAAATTCACCCCTCCACTTT.